The subject of this entry is one T cell receptor (beta chain). Its antigen is as yet unknown. The sample originates from a study of beta chain features in type 1 diabetes. Study findings and constraints: It was not settled here whether HLA type affects TCRB rearrangement.

Investigators reverse transcribed all isolated RNA, so they sequenced expressed TCRB transcripts. Data came from immunoSEQ multiplex PCR; TCRdb stores just in-frame clones and leaves some out. The data hold under 900,000 clones, with 15% to 20% observed a single time. With 4 bases clipped from V and 5 bases from J, the junction kept 5 bases outside the gene matches. The germline V gene encodes CDR1 SGDLS and CDR2 YYNGEE. This CDR3 contains 14 residues. The sample comprised naive CD4+ T cells from blood. V is TRBV9 and J is TRBJ2-5; 10 nucleotides align to TRBD1. The sequence was collected from a woman under 30 in good health. CDR3 residues: CASSRQGARETQYF. Written as DNA, the CDR3 is TGTGCCAGCAGCAGACAGGGGGCTCGGGAGACCCAGTACTTC.